The 6 T cell receptor beta chains below all came from one sample that was sequenced in a study of technical replicates of blood from a few donors. The protocol was immunoSEQ multiplex PCR, while the TCRdb copy is restricted to in-frame clones and leaves out a portion. The data hold around 76,000 clones, with roughly 90% observed a single time. Sequenced input: T cells isolated from PBMCs. The source is a human donor in good health.

This sequence joins TRBV6-4 and TRBJ2-3; 11 bases are shared with TRBD2. Unmatched junction bases numbered 2, after V lost 6 bases and J lost 0 bases. In germline, CDR1 is MRHNA, CDR2 SNTAGT. This CDR3 is built from 15 residues. The CDR3 loop is CASRGTSGSTDTQYF. CDR3 sequence (DNA): TGTGCCAGCAGAGGGACTAGCGGCAGCACAGATACGCAGTATTTT.

The rearrangement links TRBV11-2 to TRBJ1-1; 7 bases are shared with TRBD1. The CDR3 is made up of 15 amino acids. Germline V gene data show CDR1 as SGHAT and CDR2 as FQNNGV. Losses at the gene ends were 8 bases for V and 0 bases for J; bases not matched to a gene: 9. CDR3 coding DNA: TGTGCCAGCGAACTGGCCAGGGGGATGAACACTGAAGCTTTCTTT. It is translated as CASELARGMNTEAFF.

The chain combines TRBV5-4 with TRBJ2-3; 9 bases align to TRBD2. The junction had 5 bases not matched to a gene; V was cut back by 0 bases and J by 3 bases. The germline V gene has CDR1 SGHNT and CDR2 YYREEE (reference sequence). This CDR3 comprises 16 residues. This CDR3 reads CASSLGSGGQTDTQYF. CDR3 coding DNA: TGTGCCAGCAGCTTGGGTAGCGGGGGCCAAACAGATACGCAGTATTTT.

The gene calls are TRBV6-1 and TRBJ2-1; the D gene is possibly TRBD2 (6 bases). The V and J ends lost 6 bases and 8 bases respectively, with 17 bases between them. In germline, CDR1 is MNHNS, CDR2 SASEGT. The CDR3 is 14 residues long. The CDR3 coding sequence is TGTGCCAGCAGGGGGGGACTCACGGGGGATGAGCAGTTCTTC. Its translation: CASRGGLTGDEQFF.

This chain links TRBV13 with TRBJ2-7, with D maybe TRBD1 (6 bases). Trimming left V 0 bases short and J 1 base short, with 16 bases between. This CDR3 is 17 amino acids long. CDR1 is PRHDT and CDR2 is FYEKMQ in the germline V gene (reference sequence). The CDR3 is CASSLGFYRTESYEQYF. In nucleotides, the CDR3 is TGTGCCAGCAGCTTAGGGTTCTATAGGACAGAGTCCTACGAGCAGTACTTC.

The chain employs TRBV11-3 and TRBJ2-5; 9 bases align to TRBD2. CDR1 and CDR2 (germline): SGHNT, YENEEA. The trim removed 3 bases at V and 4 bases at J, leaving 12 bases unmatched. The CDR3 is 17 amino acids. This chain's CDR3 is CASSFLGVAGVRETQYF. Written as DNA, the CDR3 is TGTGCCAGCAGCTTCCTCGGAGTAGCGGGAGTTAGAGAGACCCAGTACTTC.